This T cell receptor beta chain was observed in a study of a mutant IDH1 vaccine in newly diagnosed glioma. The data were produced by immunoSEQ multiplex PCR, yet TCRdb's version contains in-frame clones alone and is incomplete. The data show roughly 32,000 clones, with about 80% seen just once and roughly 9% held by the top ten. The sample's time point: baseline, week 1 (first vaccination visit). Treatment in this sample: pre-vaccination baseline after standard-of-care therapy. Sequencing used peripheral blood mononuclear cells (PBMCs), obtained from a glioma patient treated with radiotherapy, temozolomide or both. The sequence was collected from a man in his forties or fifties with glioma. Some clones in this sample may be carry-over from other donors' samples.

CDR3 DNA sequence: TGTGCCAGCAGTAACAGGGGCCCGAACACTGAAGCTTTCTTT. Protein: CASSNRGPNTEAFF. V usage is TRBV6-1 and J usage is TRBJ1-1; 7 nucleotides agree with TRBD1. Germline CDR1 and CDR2: MNHNS and SASEGT. The CDR3 is 14 amino acids. V trimming: 5 bases; J trimming: 1 base; junction bases outside the gene matches: 4.